The sequence of this TCR beta chain was determined in a study of blood T cell repertoires in COVID-19. Overall study context: Collection of acute and convalescent COVID-19 samples took place in the United States, Italy and Spain.

This clone was seen more than once but under ten times. Authors' methods: Scientists estimated how many nucleated cells there were by amplifying reference gene primers. TCRdb's copy holds only in-frame clones and misses some; the assay was immunoSEQ multiplex PCR. V and J calls and clone size are given by that table; D and trimming were obtained from the DNA. The sample consists of around 250,000 clones, roughly 80% of them appearing once. This CDR3 is 13 amino acids long. Trimming pared 8 bases from V and 5 bases from J, leaving 13 bases between. Looked up from germline, CDR1 is MDHEN and CDR2 is SYDVKM.

The source is a man aged 55 to 70 who had recovered from COVID-19. This chain connects TRBV28 to TRBJ1-5; D unresolved. The sequenced sample was peripheral blood. The CDR3 region has the DNA TGTGCCAGCGAATTAAGTCGGTATCAGCCCCAGCATTTT. Translating gives CASELSRYQPQHF.